This record concerns one T cell receptor beta chain sequence. Its antigen is undetermined. TCR beta CDR3 regions were amplified from RNA transcripts. During a first-round RT-PCR of the TCR CDR3, the HTBI primer set was used. Using its own MiXCR run on the multiplex PCR reads, TCRdb lists one record per CDR3 protein. Among some 760,000 distinct CDR3 sequences, 14% were seen once, and the ten largest hold 10% to 13%. The data belong to a study of T cells in Graves' hyperthyroidism and ophthalmopathy. Study-wide points: Most thyroid clonotypes expanded above 0.001 were also detected in blood. Ophthalmopathy was identified by the model a median around 6.3 months ahead of onset.

Diagnosis of hyperthyroidism was new in patients aged 18 to 65, and its duration was under 2 months. Diagnosis relied on clinical symptoms, serum thyroxine and TRAb, thyroid ultrasound and orbital computed tomography. CDR1 is MRHNA and CDR2 is SNTAGT in the germline V gene. The CDR3 is 21 residues long. Trimming at V came to 3 bases and at J to 0 bases, leaving 15 bases not matched to a gene. The rearrangement joins TRBV6-4 to TRBJ1-3; 12 nucleotides align to TRBD1. The sample taken for sequencing was blood. The clonotype originates from a woman under 30 with Graves' hyperthyroidism. The CDR3: CASSELFWDRGRISSGNTIYF. CDR3 nucleotide sequence: TGTGCCAGCAGTGAGCTATTTTGGGACAGGGGGCGAATTTCCTCTGGAAACACCATATATTTT.